One sample yielded the 10 T cell receptor beta chains listed below, sequenced in a study of blood T cell repertoires in COVID-19. Sequencing was performed with immunoSEQ multiplex PCR; in TCRdb, only in-frame clones are kept and a portion is missing. The sample yields approximately 150,000 clones, about 79% seen once. Material for sequencing was peripheral blood. The receptor set was obtained from a man aged 60 to 69 with active or convalescent COVID-19.

The rearrangement links TRBV3-1 (or the pseudogene TRBV3-2) to TRBJ2-2, with D possibly TRBD1 on 6 matching bases. Trimming removed 6 bases from V and 0 bases from J, with 11 bases in between. Germline values: CDR1 LGHDT, CDR2 YNNKEL (reference sequence). The CDR3 covers 15 residues. Here the CDR3 reads CASRGQSANTGELFF. Here the CDR3 DNA reads TGTGCCAGCAGAGGACAGTCAGCGAACACCGGGGAGCTGTTTTTT.

The rearrangement joins TRBV18 to TRBJ1-2; TRBD1 might be the D (6 bases). Germline CDR1 KGHSH, CDR2 LQKENI. The V end was cut by 3 bases, the J end by 5 bases, with 13 bases between. This CDR3 contains 14 residues. Here the CDR3 DNA reads TGTGCCAGCTCACCGCGGACAGCTACTTATGGCTACACCTTC. Translation gives CASSPRTATYGYTF.

This chain links TRBV7-9 with TRBJ2-1; 14 positions match TRBD2. V lost 3 bases to trimming and J lost 9 bases; unmatched junction nucleotides: 4. The length of the CDR3 is 15 residues. Per germline, CDR1 SEHNR and CDR2 FQNEAQ (reference sequence). DNA for the CDR3: TGTGCCAGCAGCTTGACTAGCGGGAGGGTGGGTGAGCAGTTCTTC. Residues: CASSLTSGRVGEQFF. The variable domain in full, completed from reference TRBV7-9 and TRBJ2-1, reads DTGVSQNPRHKITKRGQNVTFRCDPISEHNRLYWYRQTLGQGPEFLTYFQNEAQLEKSRLLSDRFSAERPKGSFSTLEIQRTEQGDSAMYLCASSLTSGRVGEQFFGPGTRLTVL.

This chain uses TRBV25-1 with TRBJ2-2, with 11 bases lining up with TRBD1. Germline V lookup: CDR1 MGHDK, CDR2 SYGVNS. This CDR3 is built from 17 residues. Unmatched junction bases numbered 5, after V lost 5 bases and J lost 0 bases. The CDR3: CASSRTGGLANTGELFF. CDR3 coding DNA: TGTGCCAGCAGTCGGACAGGGGGCCTCGCGAACACCGGGGAGCTGTTTTTT.

The chain links TRBV5-6 to TRBJ1-2; 9 bases are shared with TRBD1. CDR1 and CDR2 from the germline V gene are SGHDT and YYEEEE. With 1 base clipped from V and 0 bases from J, the junction kept 7 bases outside the gene matches. The CDR3 length is 17 residues. CDR3: CASSLRGRDRANYGYTF. The CDR3 DNA follows: TGTGCCAGCAGCTTGCGTGGCAGGGACAGGGCTAACTATGGCTACACCTTC.

The V gene is TRBV27, the J gene TRBJ1-2; 8 bases line up with TRBD1. From germline, CDR1 is MNHEY and CDR2 SMNVEV (reference sequence). The CDR3 totals 16 residues. J was trimmed by 0 bases and V by 4 bases; bases with no gene match: 7. The CDR3 DNA follows: TGTGCCAGCAGTTCGTGGGGGACAGGTGCTAACTATGGCTACACCTTC. This sequence encodes CASSSWGTGANYGYTF.

The V gene is TRBV27, the J gene TRBJ2-3, with unresolved D. Per germline, CDR1 MNHEY and CDR2 SMNVEV (reference sequence). The CDR3 runs 12 residues. V dropped 5 bases and J dropped 5 bases, with 8 bases sitting between them. The CDR3 DNA reads as TGTGCCAGCAGTCCCTACCGAGATACGCAGTATTTT. This codes for CASSPYRDTQYF.

This sequence joins TRBV7-9 and TRBJ2-7, with TRBD2 identical over 8 bases. Germline CDR1 is SEHNR and CDR2 is FQNEAQ (reference sequence). Unmatched junction bases numbered 19, after V lost 9 bases and J lost 0 bases. This CDR3 has 18 residues. This CDR3 is CASTNPRGSGMNSYEQYF. The CDR3 DNA sequence: TGTGCCAGTACTAATCCTCGGGGTAGCGGGATGAACTCCTACGAGCAGTACTTC.

The chain carries TRBV27 and TRBJ2-1; D unresolved. The germline V gene has CDR1 MNHEY and CDR2 SMNVEV (reference sequence). V was shortened by 3 bases and J by 8 bases, with 11 bases between the two germline ends. The CDR3 length is 13 residues. The CDR3 DNA sequence: TGTGCCAGCAGTTTTGTCGCATCGGATGAGCAGTTCTTC. Its translation is CASSFVASDEQFF.

This clone was detected a few times. The genes are TRBV28 and TRBJ1-5, with D maybe TRBD1 (5 bases). This CDR3 spans 13 amino acids. The V and J ends lost 8 bases and 3 bases respectively, with 11 bases between them. Germline assignment: CDR1 MDHEN and CDR2 SYDVKM. CDR3 bases: TGTGCCAGCTGGCGGGACCCCAATCAGCCCCAGCATTTT. Encoded protein: CASWRDPNQPQHF.